These 11 T cell receptor beta chains were sequenced from one sample in a study of regulatory T cells in long-lasting Graves disease. The authors built TCR beta libraries using iRepertoire HTBI primers and Arm-PCR of CDR3 regions. TCRdb redid the calling of the multiplex PCR reads with MiXCR, one entry per CDR3 protein. This sample has almost 350,000 distinct CDR3 sequences; around a fifth occur once, and the top ten carry 29%. The sample's time point: persistent/refractory GD, antithyroid drugs over 5 years with positive TRAb. From PBMCs, RNA was extracted and then used to make the TCR library. The source material was peripheral blood mononuclear cells (PBMCs), sampled when the disease was refractory, from a patient treated with antithyroid drugs. All receptors derive from a female donor with Graves disease.

This clonotype was picked up a small number of times. The genes are TRBV19 and TRBJ2-7; D not resolved. V gave up 5 bases and J gave up 2 bases, with 13 bases separating them. CDR1 LNHDA and CDR2 SQIVND come from the germline V gene (reference sequence). There are 14 residues in the CDR3. The CDR3 region is CASSPGPAPYEQYF. CDR3 sequence (DNA): TGTGCCAGTAGTCCCGGTCCGGCCCCCTACGAGCAGTACTTC. Looking up the rest from reference TRBV19 and TRBJ2-7 gives the full variable domain: DGGITQSPKYLFRKEGQNVTLSCEQNLNHDAMYWYRQDPGQGLRLIYYSQIVNDFQKGDIAEGYSVSREKKESFPLTVTSAQKNPTAFYLCASSPGPAPYEQYFGPGTRLTVT.

This clonotype showed up many times. V and J are TRBV7-2 and TRBJ2-7; TRBD2 matches 13 bases. Germline loops: CDR1 SGHTA, CDR2 FQGNSA. Trimming took 5 bases from V and 4 from J; bases not matched to a gene: 5. CDR3 length: 15 residues. CDR3 loop: CASSKLAGGPYEQYF. CDR3 in DNA: TGTGCCAGCAGCAAACTAGCGGGAGGGCCTTACGAGCAGTACTTC. Full variable domain (outside the CDR3, taken from reference TRBV7-2 and TRBJ2-7): GAGVSQSPSNKVTEKGKDVELRCDPISGHTALYWYRQSLGQGLEFLIYFQGNSAPDKSGLPSDRFSAERTGGSVSTLTIQRTQQEDSAVYLCASSKLAGGPYEQYFGPGTRLTVT.

The table lists this clonotype with a few counts. The rearrangement uses TRBV5-1 and TRBJ1-1; 7 bases are a match to TRBD1. Germline V gene data show CDR1 as SGHRS and CDR2 as YFSETQ. The CDR3 totals 14 residues. Trimming took 3 bases from V and 4 from J; bases not matched to a gene: 6. CDR3 DNA: TGCGCCAGCAGCTGGGTGACAGGGCGCACTGAAGCTTTCTTT. Translating gives CASSWVTGRTEAFF.

A few counts support this clonotype. The V and J genes are TRBV29-1 and TRBJ1-3; D ambiguous. Trimming pared 4 bases from V and 0 bases from J, leaving 13 bases between. CDR3 length equals 15 residues. CDR1 is SQVTM and CDR2 is ANQGSEA in the germline V gene. CDR3 residues: CSVGKDRHSGNTIYF. DNA for the CDR3: TGCAGCGTTGGGAAGGACCGACACTCTGGAAACACCATATATTTT.

This clonotype came up many times. The J gene is TRBJ1-2, the V gene TRBV2; D unresolved. The CDR3 extends over 13 amino acids. The V end was cut by 8 bases, the J end by 4 bases, with 14 bases between. Germline values: CDR1 SNHLY, CDR2 FYNNEI. The CDR3 spells CASSGRDSYGYTF. DNA of the CDR3: TGTGCCAGCTCCGGGAGGGATAGCTATGGCTACACCTTC.

In its sample, this clonotype was seen many times. The CDR3 protein is CASSPVDFTYGYTF. In DNA form, the CDR3 reads TGTGCCAGCTCACCAGTGGACTTCACCTATGGCTACACCTTC. The V and J genes are TRBV18 and TRBJ1-2, with D unclear. Between the trimmed V and J ends, which lost 2 bases and 4 bases, there was a span of 11 bases. This CDR3 region has 14 residues. Germline V CDR1 and CDR2: KGHSH, LQKENI.

This clonotype was picked up many times. This CDR3 reads CASSYSNFGTGGSYEQYF. The DNA for the CDR3 is TGTGCCAGCAGTTACTCAAACTTCGGGACAGGGGGTTCCTACGAGCAGTACTTC. This chain uses TRBV6-5 with TRBJ2-7; 11 bases are shared with TRBD1. The germline gives CDR1 MNHEY, CDR2 SVGAGI. CDR3 length: 18 amino acids. With V trimmed by 0 bases and J by 1 base, 8 bases remained unmatched.

This chain links TRBV27 with TRBJ2-7, with D perhaps matching TRBD2 (5 bases). Germline loops: CDR1 MNHEY, CDR2 SMNVEV (reference sequence). The CDR3 is 13 residues long. The V gene lost 2 bases and the J gene lost 6 bases, with 11 bases spanning the gap. The CDR3 loop is CASSLREALEQYF. DNA of the CDR3: TGTGCCAGCAGTTTACGGGAAGCTCTCGAGCAGTACTTC.

There are a few counts of this clonotype. The V gene is TRBV10-1, the J gene TRBJ2-5; D uncertain. From germline, CDR1 is WNHNN and CDR2 SYGVQD (reference sequence). Trimming shortened V by 3 bases and J by 3 bases, and 17 bases separated the two germline ends. This CDR3 comprises 16 residues. The CDR3 sequence: CASSEGNLGSKETQYF. In nucleotides, the CDR3 is TGCGCCAGCAGTGAAGGGAATCTGGGCAGTAAAGAGACCCAGTACTTC.

This clonotype occurred many times. CDR3 coding DNA: TGCAGTGCCCTTCGGGGTTCAGATGGCAATCAGCCCCAGCATTTT. Translation gives CSALRGSDGNQPQHF. The chain carries TRBV20-1 and TRBJ1-5; D unresolved. CDR3 size: 15 residues. CDR1 is DFQATT, CDR2 SNEGSKA, per germline (reference sequence). Trimming took 6 bases from V and 2 from J, leaving 17 bases between them.

This clonotype was counted ten times or more. The chain joins TRBV15 to TRBJ1-1; possible D gene TRBD1, 5 bases. There are 15 residues in the CDR3. The germline CDR1 and CDR2 sequences are LNHNV and YYDKDF (reference sequence). V lost 0 bases to trimming and J lost 4 bases, with 12 bases between them. The CDR3 nucleotides read TGTGCCACCAGCAGAGATGTGGGGGAAGGCACTGAAGCTTTCTTT. It yields the protein CATSRDVGEGTEAFF. Combining the CDR3 with reference TRBV15 and TRBJ1-1 gives the whole variable domain DAMVIQNPRYQVTQFGKPVTLSCSQTLNHNVMYWYQQKSSQAPKLLFHYYDKDFNNEADTPDNFQSRRPNTSFCFLDIRSPGLGDTAMYLCATSRDVGEGTEAFFGQGTRLTVV.